These 11 T cell receptor beta chains were sequenced from one sample in a study of cytotoxic CD8 clonotypes in ibrutinib-treated CLL. Assay used: immunoSEQ multiplex PCR; TCRdb lists only in-frame clones, some missing. The table has under 200,000 clones, under 90% seen once. The sequencing here drew on PBMCs, taken after 24 months of ibrutinib treatment. The receptors here all came from a human donor with chronic lymphocytic leukemia.

The V gene is TRBV6-1, the J gene TRBJ2-7; D is possibly TRBD2 (5 bases). CDR1 and CDR2 (germline): MNHNS, SASEGT. The length of the CDR3 is 15 residues. Trimming took off 3 bases at V and 1 base at J, with 13 bases between the two ends. CDR3 sequence reads: CASSERDQRSYEQYF. The CDR3 DNA sequence: TGTGCCAGCAGTGAGAGGGATCAGCGTTCCTACGAGCAGTACTTC.

This chain connects TRBV6-5 to TRBJ1-1, with D uncertain. This CDR3 region has 14 residues. Deletions cut 8 bases from V and 1 base from J, with 14 bases between. The V gene's germline CDR1 is MNHEY and CDR2 SVGAGI. In DNA form, the CDR3 reads TGTGCCAGCGGACCCGAAAGGAAGAACACTGAAGCTTTCTTT. Encoded protein: CASGPERKNTEAFF.

The J gene is TRBJ1-4, the V gene TRBV30; D ambiguous. The V end was cut by 0 bases, the J end by 9 bases, with 11 bases between. CDR1 is GTSNPN, CDR2 SVGIG, per germline (reference sequence). CDR3 length: 13 residues. The CDR3 coding sequence is TGTGCCTGGAGTGTACTGGTAGGGAAAAAACTGTTTTTT. This sequence encodes CAWSVLVGKKLFF.

This chain joins TRBV30 and TRBJ2-2, with a possible D match to TRBD2 (6 bases). The V gene's germline CDR1 is GTSNPN and CDR2 SVGIG (reference sequence). The V gene lost 4 bases and the J gene lost 7 bases, with 16 bases spanning the gap. CDR3 size: 14 residues. The DNA for the CDR3 is TGTGCCTGGAATTCGGGACTGCTAAACGGGGAGCTGTTTTTT. Its protein product is CAWNSGLLNGELFF.

The chain combines TRBV2 with TRBJ1-2; 7 bases align to TRBD1. CDR3 size: 15 residues. V lost 7 bases, J lost 7 bases, and 15 bases stayed unmatched. In germline, CDR1 is SNHLY, CDR2 FYNNEI. The CDR3 spells CASTLIPGGGAGYTF. CDR3 sequence (DNA): TGTGCCAGCACACTAATACCAGGGGGGGGAGCTGGCTACACCTTC.

This chain joins TRBV6-5 and TRBJ2-7; perhaps TRBD2 as D (5 bases). Germline V gene data show CDR1 as MNHEY and CDR2 as SVGAGI. Trimming stripped 6 bases from V and 8 bases from J, with 14 bases between. The CDR3 contains 12 residues. The CDR3 is CASRSTGLKQYF. CDR3 DNA sequence: TGTGCCAGCAGGAGTACGGGGTTGAAGCAGTACTTC.

The chain links TRBV2 to TRBJ1-6; D is unclear. Deletions cut 10 bases from V and 1 base from J, with 17 bases between. The CDR3 runs 16 residues. CDR1 SNHLY and CDR2 FYNNEI come from the germline V gene. CDR3 sequence: CATDRLGNSYNSPLHF. CDR3 bases: TGTGCCACCGACCGGTTGGGAAATTCCTATAATTCACCCCTCCACTTT.

This chain connects TRBV30 to TRBJ2-3; D assignment may be TRBD1 or TRBD2 (5 bases each). V was shortened by 5 bases and J by 3 bases, with 12 bases between the two germline ends. The CDR3 has 13 amino acids. The germline CDR1 and CDR2 sequences are GTSNPN and SVGIG (reference sequence). CDR3 in DNA: TGTGCCTGGGGGACCATATTAACAGATACGCAGTATTTT. Its protein product is CAWGTILTDTQYF.

This chain connects TRBV7-2 to TRBJ2-3; 11 positions match TRBD1. The CDR3 length is 14 residues. With V trimmed by 4 bases and J by 5 bases, 2 bases remained unmatched. Germline V lookup: CDR1 SGHTA, CDR2 FQGNSA. CDR3 region: CASSWTGGIDTQYF. The CDR3 DNA sequence: TGTGCCAGCAGCTGGACAGGGGGCATAGATACGCAGTATTTT.

The chain employs TRBV18 and TRBJ1-2; 8 nucleotides agree with TRBD1. CDR1 is KGHSH, CDR2 LQKENI, per germline. CDR3 size: 14 residues. Trimming took 4 bases from V and 4 from J; bases not matched to a gene: 5. This chain's CDR3 is CASSLGDRTYGYTF. The CDR3 DNA is TGTGCCAGCTCACTGGGGGACAGGACCTATGGCTACACCTTC. The complete variable domain, with remaining parts taken from reference TRBV18 and TRBJ1-2, reads NAGVMQNPRHLVRRRGQEARLRCSPMKGHSHVYWYRQLPEEGLKFMVYLQKENIIDESGMPKERFSAEFPKEGPSILRIQQVVRGDSAAYFCASSLGDRTYGYTFGSGTRLTVV.

V usage is TRBV15 and J usage is TRBJ1-6, with TRBD1 matching over 9 bases. The CDR3 is made up of 14 amino acids. V trimming: 5 bases; J trimming: 9 bases; junction bases outside the gene matches: 5. The V gene's germline CDR1 is LNHNV and CDR2 YYDKDF (reference sequence). The DNA of the CDR3 is TGTGCCACCAGCCTGCGACAGGGGGTTTCACCCCTCCACTTT. It encodes CATSLRQGVSPLHF. The entire variable domain, with the rest obtained from reference TRBV15 and TRBJ1-6, is as follows: DAMVIQNPRYQVTQFGKPVTLSCSQTLNHNVMYWYQQKSSQAPKLLFHYYDKDFNNEADTPDNFQSRRPNTSFCFLDIRSPGLGDTAMYLCATSLRQGVSPLHFGNGTRLTVT.